This TCR beta chain comes out of a study of shared clonotypes between healthy human individuals. Study-level background: The study drew on two women and three men aged 18 to 49 as donors. There were three CD4 naive, three CD4 memory, two CD8 naive and one CD8 memory plates per donor. General study findings and limits: Even with large depth, rarefaction showed that sorted-subset sequencing was incomplete.

The table came from immunoSEQ multiplex PCR; TCRdb's copy has only in-frame clones and leaves some out. Found here are 2 million to 2.5 million clones, about 95% of them singletons; the top ten hold roughly 0.13%. V lost 3 bases and J 1 base, leaving 7 bases between the germline ends. Germline CDR1 reads SNHLY; CDR2 reads FYNNEI. The CDR3 has 15 amino acids. Details on this clone: The antigen is not known.

Specimen: naive CD4+ T cells sorted from blood. The sample's subset: CD45RA+ positively selected. This receptor was taken from a man between 18 and 29 years old in good health. The chain couples TRBV2 to TRBJ2-6; no reliable D call. The CDR3: CASSDAVSGANVLTF. Written as DNA, the CDR3 is TGTGCCAGCAGTGATGCGGTTTCTGGGGCCAACGTCCTGACTTTC. Combining the CDR3 with reference TRBV2 and TRBJ2-6 gives the whole variable domain EPEVTQTPSHQVTQMGQEVILRCVPISNHLYFYWYRQILGQKVEFLVSFYNNEISEKSEIFDDQFSVERPDGSNFTLKIRSTKLEDSAMYFCASSDAVSGANVLTFGAGSRLTVL.